One sample yielded the 15 T cell receptor beta chains listed below, sequenced in a study of T cell responses to AZD1222 COVID-19 vaccine. Data came from immunoSEQ multiplex PCR; TCRdb stores just in-frame clones and leaves some out. In the table there are 150,000 or so clones, 90% to 95% of which are singletons. The sample was peripheral blood, taken 28 days after the second AZD1222 dose. The receptors stem from an adult who received the AZD1222 COVID-19 vaccine.

The chain uses TRBV10-1 and TRBJ1-5; D not resolved. Deletions cut 4 bases from V and 4 bases from J, with 11 bases between. The germline gives CDR1 WNHNN, CDR2 SYGVQD (reference sequence). This CDR3 contains 14 residues. The CDR3 nucleotides read TGCGCCAGCAGTGTTTGGTTATTAAATCAGCCCCAGCATTTT. It yields the protein CASSVWLLNQPQHF.

This clone has only one observation. V gene TRBV19 combines with J gene TRBJ1-5, with 7 bases aligning to TRBD1. Germline V gene sequence: CDR1 LNHDA, CDR2 SQIVND (reference sequence). The CDR3 sequence is 15 residues long. The V segment lost 4 bases and the J segment 4 bases; nucleotides outside the gene matches: 7. CDR3 amino acids: CASSTGTELNQPQHF. The CDR3 DNA is TGTGCCAGTAGTACTGGGACAGAGTTAAATCAGCCCCAGCATTTT.

The chain is built from TRBV30 and TRBJ1-4; 7 bases line up with TRBD1. This CDR3 is built from 16 residues. Per the germline V gene, CDR1 is GTSNPN and CDR2 is SVGIG (reference sequence). The ends lost 6 bases at V and 0 bases at J; junction bases unmatched: 10. This chain's CDR3 is CACTFDRAATNEKLFF. The CDR3 DNA follows: TGTGCCTGTACCTTCGACAGGGCGGCAACTAATGAAAAACTGTTTTTT.

This clone was counted once. CDR3 loop: CASSIAGQIFYGYTF. The CDR3 DNA reads as TGTGCCAGTAGTATTGCCGGGCAGATTTTCTATGGCTACACCTTC. This chain joins TRBV19 and TRBJ1-2, with unresolved D. With 3 bases removed from V and 4 bases from J, the gap between germline ends came to 15 bases. Germline CDR1 reads LNHDA; CDR2 reads SQIVND (reference sequence). The CDR3 has 15 residues. The variable domain in full, completed from reference TRBV19 and TRBJ1-2, reads DGGITQSPKYLFRKEGQNVTLSCEQNLNHDAMYWYRQDPGQGLRLIYYSQIVNDFQKGDIAEGYSVSREKKESFPLTVTSAQKNPTAFYLCASSIAGQIFYGYTFGSGTRLTVV.

The gene calls are TRBV5-1 and TRBJ2-3; the match to TRBD2 covers 9 bases. The CDR3 is made up of 16 amino acids. V trimming: 0 bases; J trimming: 2 bases; junction bases outside the gene matches: 4. Germline CDR1 reads SGHRS; CDR2 reads YFSETQ. CDR3 sequence reads: CASSLGAGGFTDTQYF. CDR3 nucleotides: TGCGCCAGCAGCTTGGGAGCGGGGGGCTTCACAGATACGCAGTATTTT.

The chain employs TRBV6-5 and TRBJ1-4; no definite D call. The CDR3 covers 14 residues. Germline-derived CDR1 and CDR2 are MNHEY and SVGAGI. V was shortened by 2 bases and J by 5 bases, with 9 bases between the two germline ends. CDR3 sequence (DNA): TGTGCCAGCAGTTACGGCGTCTACAATGAAAAACTGTTTTTT. Translated, it gives CASSYGVYNEKLFF.

This rearrangement joins TRBV11-2 to TRBJ1-5, with TRBD1 matching 9 bases. Germline V gene sequence: CDR1 SGHAT, CDR2 FQNNGV. The ends lost 1 base at V and 2 bases at J; junction bases unmatched: 0. The CDR3 runs to 15 residues. CDR3: CASSLGTGGNQPQHF. The DNA of the CDR3 is TGTGCCAGCAGCTTAGGGACAGGGGGCAATCAGCCCCAGCATTTT.

The chain combines TRBV11-3 with TRBJ2-4, with no clear D. The germline V gene has CDR1 SGHNT and CDR2 YENEEA. Trimming took 3 bases from V and 0 from J, leaving 9 bases between them. This CDR3 is 15 amino acids long. Written as DNA, the CDR3 is TGTGCCAGCAGCTTTAACACCGTAGCCAAAAACATTCAGTACTTC. Translation gives CASSFNTVAKNIQYF. Supplemented by reference TRBV11-3 and TRBJ2-4, the full variable domain reads EAGVVQSPRYKIIEKKQPVAFWCNPISGHNTLYWYLQNLGQGPELLIRYENEEAVDDSQLPKDRFSAERLKGVDSTLKIQPAELGDSAVYLCASSFNTVAKNIQYFGAGTRLSVL.

This chain uses TRBV19 with TRBJ1-4, with 8 bases matching TRBD1. The CDR3 has 17 amino acids. The junction had 17 bases not matched to a gene; V was cut back by 6 bases and J by 8 bases. Germline assignment: CDR1 LNHDA and CDR2 SQIVND (reference sequence). The CDR3 DNA reads as TGTGCCAGTAGCGCCGTAGGGACAGGCCACTTGAGGGAAAAACTGTTTTTT. Protein product: CASSAVGTGHLREKLFF.

This clone was seen once. The chain employs TRBV25-1 and TRBJ1-1, with D perhaps matching TRBD1 (5 bases). Trimming took off 0 bases at V and 4 bases at J, with 12 bases between the two ends. The CDR3 sequence is 15 residues long. Germline CDR1 MGHDK, CDR2 SYGVNS. The DNA of the CDR3 is TGTGCCAGCAGTGAATATGCAGGGATGAGCACTGAAGCTTTCTTT. This sequence encodes CASSEYAGMSTEAFF. Supplemented by reference TRBV25-1 and TRBJ1-1, the full variable domain reads EADIYQTPRYLVIGTGKKITLECSQTMGHDKMYWYQQDPGMELHLIHYSYGVNSTEKGDLSSESTVSRIRTEHFPLTLESARPSHTSQYLCASSEYAGMSTEAFFGQGTRLTVV.

The rearrangement links TRBV4-2 to TRBJ1-1; no clear D gene. Per germline, CDR1 LGHNA and CDR2 YNFKEQ. CDR3 size: 15 residues. V was shortened by 6 bases and J by 6 bases, with 20 bases between the two germline ends. DNA for the CDR3: TGTGCCAGCAGGGAGGGAGAGGGTATCGTCGCTGAAGCTTTCTTT. It translates to CASREGEGIVAEAFF.

This chain links TRBV7-9 with TRBJ1-1; perhaps TRBD1 as D (5 bases). The V and J ends lost 5 bases and 5 bases respectively, with 12 bases between them. Per the germline V gene, CDR1 is SEHNR and CDR2 is FQNEAQ (reference sequence). The CDR3 loop spans 13 amino acids. Here the CDR3 reads CASSRPRGTEAFF. The CDR3 DNA reads TGTGCCAGCAGCCGCCCCCGGGGGACTGAAGCTTTCTTT.

This chain joins TRBV18 and TRBJ2-1, with TRBD2 matching over 8 bases. This CDR3 has 14 amino acids. The germline V gene encodes CDR1 KGHSH and CDR2 LQKENI. V trimming: 3 bases; J trimming: 7 bases; junction bases outside the gene matches: 5. CDR3 residues: CASSPSGRGNEQFF. The CDR3 DNA reads as TGTGCCAGCTCACCTTCCGGGAGGGGGAATGAGCAGTTCTTC.

The V gene is TRBV5-5, the J gene TRBJ2-2; D may be TRBD2 (5 bases). Germline V gene data show CDR1 as SGHKS and CDR2 as YYEKEE (reference sequence). The CDR3 totals 12 residues. The germline V and J ends were trimmed by 4 bases and 7 bases, with 8 bases remaining between them. This chain's CDR3 is CASSHSDGELFF. In nucleotides, the CDR3 is TGTGCCAGCAGCCATAGCGACGGGGAGCTGTTTTTT.

The chain has TRBV4-2 and TRBJ2-1; 10 bases agree with TRBD2. V lost 3 bases and J lost 6; bases outside the gene matches: 8. The CDR3 runs to 16 residues. Germline V CDR1 and CDR2: LGHNA, YNFKEQ. This CDR3 reads CASSQGPSGGANEQFF. In nucleotides, the CDR3 is TGTGCCAGCAGCCAGGGACCGAGCGGGGGGGCCAATGAGCAGTTCTTC.